Here is one TCR beta chain with its context. What it recognizes is unknown. The entry originates in a study of beta chain features in type 1 diabetes. Study-wide findings and caveats: Equally in patients and controls, shorter templates might have been favored by PCR.

This CDR3 is built from 15 residues. The ends lost 3 bases at V and 8 bases at J; junction bases unmatched: 9. Germline CDR1 SGDLS, CDR2 YYNGEE. Sequenced material consisted of expressed TCRB transcripts (all of the isolated RNA was reverse transcribed). Repertoires were generated with immunoSEQ multiplex PCR, while TCRdb's copy carries only in-frame clones and drops some. The sample lists 330,000 or so clones, about 20% occurring once. Source material: naive CD4+ T cells from blood. This sequence originates from a woman aged 18-29 years in good health. The rearrangement uses TRBV9 and TRBJ1-4; TRBD1 matches 8 bases. As DNA, the CDR3 is TGTGCCAGCAGCGCCGACAGGGGAGGAGGAGAAAAACTGTTTTTT. This translates into CASSADRGGGEKLFF.